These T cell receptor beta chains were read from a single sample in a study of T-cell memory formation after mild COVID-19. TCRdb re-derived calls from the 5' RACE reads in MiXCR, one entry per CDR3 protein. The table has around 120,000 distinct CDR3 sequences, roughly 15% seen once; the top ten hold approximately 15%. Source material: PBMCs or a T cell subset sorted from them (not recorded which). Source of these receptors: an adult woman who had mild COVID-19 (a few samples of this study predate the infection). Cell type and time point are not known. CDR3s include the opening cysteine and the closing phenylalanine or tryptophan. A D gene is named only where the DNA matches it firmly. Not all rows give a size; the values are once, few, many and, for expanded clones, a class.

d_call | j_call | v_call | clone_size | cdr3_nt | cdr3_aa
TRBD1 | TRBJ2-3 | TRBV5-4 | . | TGTGCCAGCAGCCTACTCCACAGGGGTAGGGATGCGCAGTATTTT | CASSLLHRGRDAQYF
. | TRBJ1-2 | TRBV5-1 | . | TGCGCCAGCAGCTTTGTAGGGGATGGCTACACCTTC | CASSFVGDGYTF
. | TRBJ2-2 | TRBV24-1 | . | TGTGCCACCAGTCGAGGAACCGGGGAGCTGTTTTTT | CATSRGTGELFF
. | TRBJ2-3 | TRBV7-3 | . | TGTGCCAGCAGCTTCTCGGGAACAGATACGCAGTATTTT | CASSFSGTDTQYF
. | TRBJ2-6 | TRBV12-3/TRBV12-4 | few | TGTGCCAGCAGTGGACACGGGGCGGCCAACGTCCTGACTTTC | CASSGHGAANVLTF
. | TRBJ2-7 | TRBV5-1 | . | TGCGCCAGCAGCTTGGACCCGGGGAGCTCCTACGAGCAGTACTTC | CASSLDPGSSYEQYF
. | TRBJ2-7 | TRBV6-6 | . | TGTGCCAGCAGTTACTCGTACCGGGACTCCTTCTCCTACGAGCAGTACTTC | CASSYSYRDSFSYEQYF
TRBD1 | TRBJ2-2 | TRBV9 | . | TGTGCCAGCAGTAAGAGGGGGCTTGAGAACACCGGGGAGCTGTTTTTT | CASSKRGLENTGELFF
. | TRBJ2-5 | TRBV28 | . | TGTGCCAGCAGTGTGGGCAGGTTGGGTGGCTTCGTGGAGACCCAGTACTTC | CASSVGRLGGFVETQYF
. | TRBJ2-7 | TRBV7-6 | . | TGTGCCAGCAGCTTAGCGCCGGCCCTACAGGGGAGGCTTAGCGAGCAGTACTTC | CASSLAPALQGRLSEQYF
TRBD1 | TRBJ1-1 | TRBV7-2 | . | TGTGCCAGCAGCTTAGGACAGGGCCCGATGAACACTGAAGCTTTCTTT | CASSLGQGPMNTEAFF
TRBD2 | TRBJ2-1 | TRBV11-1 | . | TGTGCCAGCAGGCCCGGGGGGGCTGGGGGCAATGAGCAGTTCTTC | CASRPGGAGGNEQFF
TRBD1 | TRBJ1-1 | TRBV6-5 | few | TGTGCCAGCGCTCAATCGATGGGTCTGGGACAGGGTTTGAGGTTTGACACTGAAGCTTTCTTT | CASAQSMGLGQGLRFDTEAFF
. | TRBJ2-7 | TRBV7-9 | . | TGTGCCAGCAGGGCCGGGACGGTGGATATCAAGCAGTACTTC | CASRAGTVDIKQYF
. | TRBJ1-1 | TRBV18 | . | TGTGCCAGCTCACCCCAAAGAGAGGGAGCTTTCTTT | CASSPQREGAFF
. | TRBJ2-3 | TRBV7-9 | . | TGTGCCAGCAGCGCACGACAGCCCAGCACAGATACGCAGTATTTT | CASSARQPSTDTQYF
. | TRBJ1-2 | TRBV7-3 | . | TGTGCCAGCACCCACTCAGGGTTTCTCGATGGCTACACCTTC | CASTHSGFLDGYTF
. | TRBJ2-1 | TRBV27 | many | TGTGCCAGCGGATACGGTGACGGAAACAATGAGCAGTTCTTC | CASGYGDGNNEQFF
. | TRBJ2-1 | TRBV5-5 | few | TGTGCCAGCAGCTTGCGGGTAGGGGCGTACAATGAGCAGTTCTTC | CASSLRVGAYNEQFF
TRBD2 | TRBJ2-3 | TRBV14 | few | TGTGCCAGCAGCCAAGCTAGCGGGAAAAGCACAGATACGCAGTATTTT | CASSQASGKSTDTQYF
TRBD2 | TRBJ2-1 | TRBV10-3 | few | TGTGCCATCAGTGAGTCGATAGCGGGAGGTTTTGTTGATGAGCAGTTCTTC | CAISESIAGGFVDEQFF
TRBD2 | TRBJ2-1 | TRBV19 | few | TGTGCCAGTAGTTCGCGCCGGGTAGCGGGAGGGGGATACAATGAGCAGTTCTTC | CASSSRRVAGGGYNEQFF
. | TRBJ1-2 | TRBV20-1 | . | TGCAGTGCTAGAAGGTTGGGTTTTGGCTATGGCTACACCTTC | CSARRLGFGYGYTF
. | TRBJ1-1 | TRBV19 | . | TGTGCCAGTAGTTCTGGACTGAACACTGAAGCTTTCTTT | CASSSGLNTEAFF
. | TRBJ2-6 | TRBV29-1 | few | TGCAGCGTTTCAACCGGGGCCAACGTCCTGACTTTC | CSVSTGANVLTF
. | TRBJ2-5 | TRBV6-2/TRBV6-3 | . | TGTGCCAGCAGGGCGAGTGTGGGGGAGACCCAGTACTTC | CASRASVGETQYF
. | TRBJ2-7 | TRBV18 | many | TGTGCCAGCTCACCATCGCCGGACATCTACGAGCAGTACTTC | CASSPSPDIYEQYF
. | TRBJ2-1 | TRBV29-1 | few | TGCAGCGTAGCAGGGAGAGCCTACAATGAGCAGTTCTTC | CSVAGRAYNEQFF
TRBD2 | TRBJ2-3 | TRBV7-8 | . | TGTGCCAGCAGTTCCAGAAATAGCGGGACAGATACGCAGTATTTT | CASSSRNSGTDTQYF
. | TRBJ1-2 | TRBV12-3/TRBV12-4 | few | TGTGCCAGCAGTTTCGTAGCTTCCTATGGCTACACCTTC | CASSFVASYGYTF
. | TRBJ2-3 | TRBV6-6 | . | TGTGCCAGCAGTTACTCATGGATGGGTGCGGTGTCTAGCACAGATACGCAGTATTTT | CASSYSWMGAVSSTDTQYF
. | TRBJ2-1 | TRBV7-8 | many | TGTGCCAGCAGCTTAGCAGCGCCTGAGCAGTTCTTC | CASSLAAPEQFF
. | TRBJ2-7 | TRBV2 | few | TGTGCCAGCAGTGAAATTGTTGACGAGCAGTACTTC | CASSEIVDEQYF
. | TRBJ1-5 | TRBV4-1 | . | TGCGCCAGCAGCCCGGAAGTGGGACTCCGCAATCAGCCCCAGCATTTT | CASSPEVGLRNQPQHF
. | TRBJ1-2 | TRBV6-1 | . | TGTGCCAGCAGTGAACCGATCGACAGCAACTATGGCTACACCTTC | CASSEPIDSNYGYTF
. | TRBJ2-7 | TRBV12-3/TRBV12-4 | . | TGTGCCAGCAGTTTGGGGCAGTACTACGAGCAGTACTTC | CASSLGQYYEQYF
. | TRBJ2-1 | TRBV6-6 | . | TGTGCCAGTGGTAGCTCCTACAATGAGCAGTTCTTC | CASGSSYNEQFF
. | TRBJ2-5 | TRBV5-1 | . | TGCGCCAGCAGCTTGGAGGGACAAGAGACCCAGTACTTC | CASSLEGQETQYF
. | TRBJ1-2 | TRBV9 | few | TGTGCCAGCAGCGTAGGGAAGGGGCACTATGGCTACACCTTC | CASSVGKGHYGYTF
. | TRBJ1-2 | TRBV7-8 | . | TGTGCCATCAGCTTAGCACAAGGACCCGGTTATGGCTACACCTTC | CAISLAQGPGYGYTF
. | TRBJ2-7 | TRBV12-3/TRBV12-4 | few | TGTGCCAGCAGTTTTTCGGCACTAGCAGGCCCCGAGCAGTACTTC | CASSFSALAGPEQYF
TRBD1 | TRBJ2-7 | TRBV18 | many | TGCGCCAGCAGCCCGGGACAGGGGGCCTACGAGCAGTACTTC | CASSPGQGAYEQYF
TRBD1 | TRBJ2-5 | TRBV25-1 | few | TGTGCCAGCGCCGAGACAGGGTACCAAGAGACCCAGTACTTC | CASAETGYQETQYF
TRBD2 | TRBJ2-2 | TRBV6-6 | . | TGTGCCAGCAGGGATGGACTAGCGGTACACACCGGGGAGCTGTTTTTT | CASRDGLAVHTGELFF
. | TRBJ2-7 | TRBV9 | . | TGTGCCAGCAGCGTAAAGTGGGAAAGTGAGCAGTACTTC | CASSVKWESEQYF
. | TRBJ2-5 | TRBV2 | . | TGTGCCAGCAGCCGCAATTCGGGGTTTCAAGAGACCCAGTACTTC | CASSRNSGFQETQYF
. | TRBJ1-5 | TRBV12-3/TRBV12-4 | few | TGTGCCAGCAGTTCGGGTGAGATTAGCAATCAGCCCCAGCATTTT | CASSSGEISNQPQHF
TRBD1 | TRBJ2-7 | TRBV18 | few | TGTGCCAGCTCACCCGGGACAGGGGACGAGCAGTACTTC | CASSPGTGDEQYF
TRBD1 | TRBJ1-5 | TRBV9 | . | TGTGCCAGCAGCGCACGGGACAGGGACCAGCCCCAGCATTTT | CASSARDRDQPQHF
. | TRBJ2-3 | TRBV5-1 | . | TGCGCCAGCAGCCCGGTACCGGGAGCCCGGGGCACAGATACGCAGTATTTT | CASSPVPGARGTDTQYF
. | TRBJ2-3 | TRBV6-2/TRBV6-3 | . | TGTGCCAGCAGTTACTCGGCCTTAGATACGCAGTATTTT | CASSYSALDTQYF
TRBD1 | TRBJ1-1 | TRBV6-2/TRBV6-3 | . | TGTGCCAGCAGTTCCATGGACAGGGGGGCCACTGAAGCTTTCTTT | CASSSMDRGATEAFF
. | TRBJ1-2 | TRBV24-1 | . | TGTGCCACCAGTGATACCGGGAACTCCTATGGCTACACCTTC | CATSDTGNSYGYTF
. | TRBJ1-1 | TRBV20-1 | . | TGCAGTGCTATAGGGGGACTTGAAGCTTTCTTT | CSAIGGLEAFF
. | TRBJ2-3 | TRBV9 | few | TGTGCCAGCAGCGTAGAGTACCGCACAGATACGCAGTATTTT | CASSVEYRTDTQYF
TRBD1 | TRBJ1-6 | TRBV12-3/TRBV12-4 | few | TGTGCCAGCAGTTTAGGGCAGGGGGCTTCACCCCTCCACTTT | CASSLGQGASPLHF
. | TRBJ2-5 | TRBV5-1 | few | TGCGCCAGCAGCTCCTGGCAAGGGGGTACAGAGACCCAGTACTTC | CASSSWQGGTETQYF
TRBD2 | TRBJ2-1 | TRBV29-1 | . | TGCAGCGTTGACGGGACTAGACAACAACTCTCGTGGCAGTTCTTC | CSVDGTRQQLSWQFF